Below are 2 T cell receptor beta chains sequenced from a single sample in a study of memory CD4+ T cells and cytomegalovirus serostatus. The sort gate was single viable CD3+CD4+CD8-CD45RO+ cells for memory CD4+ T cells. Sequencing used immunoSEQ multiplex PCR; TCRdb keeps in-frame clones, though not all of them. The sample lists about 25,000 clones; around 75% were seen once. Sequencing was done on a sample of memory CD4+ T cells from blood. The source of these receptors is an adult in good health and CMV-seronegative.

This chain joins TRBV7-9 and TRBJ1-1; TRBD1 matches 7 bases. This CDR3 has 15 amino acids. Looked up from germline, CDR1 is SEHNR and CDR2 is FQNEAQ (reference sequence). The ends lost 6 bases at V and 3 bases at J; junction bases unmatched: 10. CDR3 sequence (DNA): TGTGCCAGCAGAAGAGGACAGGCGGGGGACACTGAAGCTTTCTTT. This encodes CASRRGQAGDTEAFF. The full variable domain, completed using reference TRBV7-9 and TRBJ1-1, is DTGVSQNPRHKITKRGQNVTFRCDPISEHNRLYWYRQTLGQGPEFLTYFQNEAQLEKSRLLSDRFSAERPKGSFSTLEIQRTEQGDSAMYLCASRRGQAGDTEAFFGQGTRLTVV.

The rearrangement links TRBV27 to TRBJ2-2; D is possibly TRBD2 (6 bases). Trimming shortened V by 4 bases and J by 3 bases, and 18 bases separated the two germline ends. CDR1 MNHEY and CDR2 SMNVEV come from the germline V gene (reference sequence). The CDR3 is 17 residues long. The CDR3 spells CASSSPGLLEYTGELFF. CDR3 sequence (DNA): TGTGCCAGCAGTTCTCCGGGACTCCTTGAATACACCGGGGAGCTGTTTTTT.